The sequence of this T cell receptor beta chain was determined in a study of blood T cell repertoires in COVID-19. Here immunoSEQ multiplex PCR was the method, and the copy in TCRdb shows in-frame clones only, minus some. This table holds roughly 56,000 clones, about 82% found once. CDR1 is SGHRS, CDR2 YFSETQ, per germline. This CDR3 region has 14 residues. V gave up 4 bases and J gave up 3 bases, with 14 bases separating them. The TCR originated in a man between 65 and 85 years old with acute or convalescent COVID-19. The sequencing input was peripheral blood. This rearrangement joins TRBV5-1 to TRBJ2-7; possible D gene TRBD1, 5 bases. CDR3 in DNA: TGCGCCAGCAGCCGGCAGGGCCCCCGCTACGAGCAGTACTTC. It yields the protein CASSRQGPRYEQYF.